The text below deals with one TCR beta chain. Clones were read by immunoSEQ multiplex PCR, and TCRdb kept only the in-frame ones, dropping some. The repertoire holds 150,000 to 200,000 clones, with over 75% as singletons. This CDR3 contains 12 residues. Germline values: CDR1 KGHSH, CDR2 LQKENI. Trimming cost V 5 bases and J 9 bases; bases outside gene matches: 4. The data derive from a study of blood T cell repertoires in COVID-19. At the level of the study: The samples span acute and convalescent COVID-19 from the United States, Italy and Spain.

V and J are TRBV18 and TRBJ2-1; TRBD2 agrees at 7 bases. Sequenced input: peripheral blood. The TCR comes from a person between 65 and 79 years old with COVID-19, enrolled during active disease. CDR3 loop: CASSDRGSEQFF. The DNA for the CDR3 is TGTGCCAGCTCAGACCGCGGGAGTGAGCAGTTCTTC.